A few counts support the clone carrying this T cell receptor (beta chain). Its specificity is not known. From germline, CDR1 is MGHDK and CDR2 SYGVNS. The V segment lost 10 bases and the J segment 4 bases; nucleotides outside the gene matches: 7. The length of the CDR3 is 14 residues. This sample stems from a study of blood T cells in healthy people across ages. Notes on the study in general: Naive T cell percentage showed a strong correlation with TCR beta diversity. It was the long-lived donors that had more naive CD4+ cells and higher diversity than aged donors.

Alongside a J-beta primer mix, a sample-barcoded 5' primer served in a second PCR lasting about 6 to 12 cycles. In TCRdb, the 5' RACE reads were re-called with MiXCR into one record per CDR3 protein. The sample includes 750,000 to 1,000,000 distinct CDR3 sequences, under 35% of them seen just once. The data were also submitted as part of a second study, on T cells of mothers and their children. That study adds: Researchers report slightly higher, though non-significant, overlap in related mother-child pairs than in unrelated pairs.

Sequencing was performed on blood. The V and J genes are TRBV25-1 and TRBJ2-2; 9 nucleotides agree with TRBD1. The TCR sequence derives from a woman in her thirties or forties in good health. CDR3 in DNA: TGTGCCACCAGAGGACAGGGGTTCACCGGGGAGCTGTTTTTT. Its protein is CATRGQGFTGELFF. The whole variable domain, filled in from reference TRBV25-1 and TRBJ2-2, reads EADIYQTPRYLVIGTGKKITLECSQTMGHDKMYWYQQDPGMELHLIHYSYGVNSTEKGDLSSESTVSRIRTEHFPLTLESARPSHTSQYLCATRGQGFTGELFFGEGSRLTVL.